The 20 T cell receptor beta chains below all came from one sample that was sequenced in a study of blood T cells in healthy people across ages. Using a J-beta primer mix together with a sample-barcoded 5' primer, a second PCR was run for roughly 6 to 11 cycles. Each CDR3 protein is one row after TCRdb ran MiXCR on the 5' RACE reads. Among some 690,000 distinct CDR3 sequences listed, roughly 20% were seen once. The sample was blood. The receptors come from a man in his sixties or seventies in good health.

This clonotype has more than one count but fewer than ten. V and J are TRBV29-1 and TRBJ2-1, with 10 bases matching TRBD2. The trim removed 3 bases at V and 0 bases at J, leaving 5 bases unmatched. Germline V gene sequence: CDR1 SQVTM, CDR2 ANQGSEA. CDR3 length: 16 amino acids. The CDR3 loop reads CSVDGASGSSYNEQFF. In nucleotides, the CDR3 is TGCAGCGTTGATGGGGCTAGCGGGAGCTCCTACAATGAGCAGTTCTTC.

The J gene is TRBJ2-3, the V gene TRBV4-2; tentative D call: TRBD2 (6 bases). Per the germline V gene, CDR1 is LGHNA and CDR2 is YNFKEQ. This CDR3 contains 16 residues. The V gene lost 4 bases and the J gene lost 8 bases, with 22 bases spanning the gap. The CDR3 is CASSRVPSQQAGTQYF. CDR3 in DNA: TGTGCCAGCAGCCGGGTTCCCTCCCAACAAGCGGGTACGCAGTATTTT.

This chain joins TRBV5-1 and TRBJ1-2, with 7 bases identical to TRBD1. The CDR3 is 15 residues long. Trimming took 0 bases from V and 5 from J; bases not matched to a gene: 7. From germline, CDR1 is SGHRS and CDR2 YFSETQ. In DNA, the CDR3 is TGCGCCAGCAGCTTGGGAGCCGACAGGGCGTATGGCTACACCTTC. This sequence encodes CASSLGADRAYGYTF.

The CDR3 loop reads CASSQVWGANTGELFF. The CDR3, as DNA: TGCGCCAGCAGCCAAGTTTGGGGGGCTAACACCGGGGAGCTGTTTTTT. The chain combines TRBV4-1 with TRBJ2-2; D assignment may be TRBD1 or TRBD2 (6 bases each). V lost 1 base to trimming and J lost 2 bases, with 11 bases between them. The CDR3 totals 16 residues. The germline V gene encodes CDR1 MGHRA and CDR2 YSYEKL.

The sample holds a few counts of this clonotype. CDR3 protein: CSVVSRENTGELFF. For the CDR3, the DNA is TGCAGCGTTGTATCCAGGGAGAACACCGGGGAGCTGTTTTTT. The chain couples TRBV29-1 to TRBJ2-2; D is possibly TRBD1 (5 bases). The CDR3 length is 14 residues. V was trimmed by 4 bases and J by 1 base, leaving 10 bases between them. Germline loops: CDR1 SQVTM, CDR2 ANQGSEA.

The chain joins TRBV29-1 to TRBJ2-3; 11 positions match TRBD2. The CDR3 is 13 amino acids. Germline V gene data show CDR1 as SQVTM and CDR2 as ANQGSEA. The ends lost 6 bases at V and 6 bases at J; junction bases unmatched: 5. The CDR3 sequence: CSVLAGGSDTQYF. CDR3 coding DNA: TGCAGCGTCTTAGCGGGAGGGAGCGATACGCAGTATTTT.

The chain has TRBV6-1 and TRBJ1-2; 7 bases agree with TRBD1. J was trimmed by 4 bases and V by 4 bases; bases with no gene match: 9. The length of the CDR3 is 15 residues. Germline CDR1 MNHNS, CDR2 SASEGT. The CDR3 nucleotides are TGTGCCAGCAGTGCTGACAGGGCGGCTGGCTATGGCTACACCTTC. This sequence encodes CASSADRAAGYGYTF.

This clonotype came up a few times. The rearrangement links TRBV25-1 to TRBJ1-2; no definite D call. The CDR3 runs 14 residues. Deletions cut 2 bases from V and 5 bases from J, with 12 bases between. Germline V gives CDR1 MGHDK, CDR2 SYGVNS. CDR3 coding DNA: TGTGCCAGCAGTGAAGTTGGGCGGCATTATGGCTACACCTTC. Translating it yields CASSEVGRHYGYTF.

This clonotype showed up just a few times. This sequence joins TRBV20-1 and TRBJ2-5; TRBD2 agrees at 7 bases. Germline V CDR1 and CDR2: DFQATT, SNEGSKA (reference sequence). V dropped 1 base and J dropped 1; count of bases not matched to a gene: 6. The CDR3 has 15 amino acids. The CDR3 DNA reads TGCAGTGCTAGAGTTGGCGGGGGAGTCCAAGAGACCCAGTACTTC. It encodes CSARVGGGVQETQYF.

J is TRBJ2-1 and V is TRBV20-1; 7 bases line up with TRBD2. This CDR3 has 14 residues. CDR1 and CDR2 (germline): DFQATT, SNEGSKA (reference sequence). The ends lost 2 bases at V and 5 bases at J; junction bases unmatched: 6. The CDR3 DNA is TGCAGTGCTAGACTAATTACTAGCGACAATGAGCAGTTCTTC. Translated: CSARLITSDNEQFF.

The chain employs TRBV27 and TRBJ2-4; perhaps TRBD1 as D (6 bases). The germline V gene encodes CDR1 MNHEY and CDR2 SMNVEV (reference sequence). Trimming pared 5 bases from V and 6 bases from J, leaving 11 bases between. The CDR3 is made up of 13 amino acids. CDR3 nucleotide sequence: TGTGCCAGCAGTCTTACAGGGCGAAACATTCAGTACTTC. Protein product: CASSLTGRNIQYF.

The chain is built from TRBV19 and TRBJ2-5; TRBD2 might be the D (6 bases). The V gene's germline CDR1 is LNHDA and CDR2 SQIVND (reference sequence). Deletions cut 5 bases from V and 6 bases from J, with 13 bases between. The CDR3 totals 13 residues. The CDR3 protein is CASSWGRLQTQYF. CDR3 sequence (DNA): TGTGCCAGTAGTTGGGGGAGGCTACAGACCCAGTACTTC.

The gene calls are TRBV6-5 and TRBJ2-7; TRBD2 matches at 10 bases. Per the germline V gene, CDR1 is MNHEY and CDR2 is SVGAGI. The CDR3 has 15 amino acids. J gave up 2 bases and V 7 bases, and 8 bases lay outside the gene matches. The CDR3 region has the DNA TGTGCCAGCACCTCTAGCGGGGGAACCCCCTACGAGCAGTACTTC. The encoded protein is CASTSSGGTPYEQYF.

This clonotype was seen at least ten times. The chain has TRBV28 and TRBJ1-4; TRBD1 matches at 11 bases. The CDR3 runs 15 residues. Germline-derived CDR1 and CDR2 are MDHEN and SYDVKM. V gave up 5 bases and J gave up 15 bases; unmatched junction bases: 14. For the CDR3, the DNA is TGTGCCAGCAGTCGACCGGGACAGGGGGACCGGAGGGTGTTTTTT. Protein: CASSRPGQGDRRVFF.

The J gene is TRBJ2-3, the V gene TRBV20-1; 11 bases are shared with TRBD2. V lost 4 bases to trimming and J lost 5 bases; unmatched junction nucleotides: 5. The CDR3 has 14 residues. CDR1 DFQATT and CDR2 SNEGSKA come from the germline V gene (reference sequence). This chain's CDR3 is CSAIAGGPGDTQYF. The CDR3 DNA is TGCAGTGCTATAGCGGGGGGGCCGGGAGATACGCAGTATTTT.

This clonotype showed up just a few times. The J gene is TRBJ1-3, the V gene TRBV7-9; TRBD1 agrees at 7 bases. Germline CDR1 is SEHNR and CDR2 is FQNEAQ (reference sequence). The J segment lost 2 bases and the V segment lost 6 bases, leaving 10 bases of the junction unmatched. The CDR3 totals 16 residues. The CDR3 nucleotides are TGTGCCAGCAGATCAGAGGGGGCAGTCCCTGGAAACACCATATATTTT. It translates to CASRSEGAVPGNTIYF. Full variable domain (outside the CDR3, taken from reference TRBV7-9 and TRBJ1-3): DTGVSQNPRHKITKRGQNVTFRCDPISEHNRLYWYRQTLGQGPEFLTYFQNEAQLEKSRLLSDRFSAERPKGSFSTLEIQRTEQGDSAMYLCASRSEGAVPGNTIYFGEGSWLTVV.

The chain joins TRBV21-1 to TRBJ2-5; the DNA was not used to check the table's D call, TRBD1. TRBV21-1 constitutes a pseudogene. CDR3 length: 22 amino acids. CDR3 sequence (DNA): TGTGCCAGCAGCAAAGAAGTTTCCCGGGACAGGGTACTAGCGGGGGGGCGCGAGACCCAGTACTTC. Encoded protein: CASSKEVSRDRVLAGGRETQYF.

In regard to this clonotype: This may come from a read error, since a much larger clone is one base off. This chain connects TRBV18 to TRBJ1-2; no clear D gene. Looked up from germline, CDR1 is KGHSH and CDR2 is LQKENI. The CDR3 is made up of 13 amino acids. The CDR3 DNA sequence: TGTGCCAGCTCACGTGGCTCTAACTATGGCAACACCTTC. The encoded protein is CASSRGSNYGNTF.

The sample holds a few counts of this clonotype. The chain carries TRBV7-2 and TRBJ1-2; D is ambiguous. Looked up from germline, CDR1 is SGHTA and CDR2 is FQGNSA. V dropped 1 base and J dropped 3 bases, with 12 bases sitting between them. The CDR3 spans 15 residues. In nucleotides, the CDR3 is TGTGCCAGCAGCTTAGGGCTCCAACGGGACTATGGCTACACCTTC. It codes for CASSLGLQRDYGYTF.

There are a few counts of this clonotype. The V and J genes are TRBV7-2 and TRBJ2-5; TRBD1 matches at 8 bases. The J call may be in error: the DNA end matches TRBJ2-7 better. The CDR3 covers 13 residues. From germline, CDR1 is SGHTA and CDR2 FQGNSA. CDR3 region: CASSLGTGSEQYV. The CDR3 nucleotides read TGTGCCAGCAGCCTAGGGACAGGAAGCGAGCAGTACGTC.